The rows below give T cell receptor beta chains drawn from one sample of a study of identical twins. TCRdb redid the calling of the 5' RACE reads with MiXCR, one entry per CDR3 protein. This sample has approximately 890,000 distinct CDR3 sequences; 9% to 15% occur once, and the top ten carry about 1.5%. The same sample was also studied in work on yellow fever vaccine responses in identical twins.

The sequenced sample was PBMCs. These receptors came from a woman between 18 and 29 years old in good health. Each CDR3 is given with its conserved first and last residue. A D gene is named only where the DNA matches it firmly. The size field is filled for only some rows; it gives once, few, many or a size class.

d_call j_call clone_size v_call cdr3_nt cdr3_aa
TRBD1 TRBJ2-3 . TRBV6-4 TGTGCCAGCAGTGACTCGGGACAGCCTCACAGAGATACGCAGTATTTT CASSDSGQPHRDTQYF
TRBD2 TRBJ2-3 . TRBV18 TGTGCCAGCTCACCTCGACTAGCGGGGACTAGCACAGATACGCAGTATTTT CASSPRLAGTSTDTQYF
TRBD1 TRBJ2-3 . TRBV6-4 TGTGCCAGCAGTGAAGGGACAGGGGGCTCAGATACGCAGTATTTT CASSEGTGGSDTQYF
TRBD2 TRBJ2-3 few TRBV20-1 TGCAGTGCTAGAGTGGGTAGCGGGGGGACAGATACGCAGTATTTT CSARVGSGGTDTQYF
TRBD2 TRBJ2-1 . TRBV28 TGTGCCAGCACACCGTCTAGCGGGTTCAATGAGCAGTTCTTC CASTPSSGFNEQFF
TRBD2 TRBJ2-2 . TRBV7-8 TGTGCCAGCAGCTTGCCTAGCGGGAGAAAGGGGGAGCTGTTTTTT CASSLPSGRKGELFF
TRBD2 TRBJ2-4 few TRBV5-5 TGTGCCAGCAGCTTACTCGGGACTAGCGGGGGGGCCCAAAACATTCAGTACTTC CASSLLGTSGGAQNIQYF
. TRBJ1-1 few TRBV25-1 TGTGCCAGCAGTGACCGTGAGTGGGACCTTCTAATGAACACTGAAGCTTTCTTT CASSDREWDLLMNTEAFF
TRBD1 TRBJ2-4 . TRBV20-1 TGCAGTGCCCCCACCGGGACAGAGTTAGCCAAAAACATTCAGTACTTC CSAPTGTELAKNIQYF
. TRBJ1-2 many TRBV12-3/TRBV12-4 TGTGCCAGCAGTCCCGGGGCCTATGGCTACACCTTC CASSPGAYGYTF
TRBD1 TRBJ1-4 few TRBV10-3 TGTGCCAGTGAACAAAGGGGGCTTCCTAATGAAAAACTGTTTTTT CASEQRGLPNEKLFF
TRBD2 TRBJ2-3 . TRBV15 TGTGCCACCAGCACCAGACTAGCGGGTATTAGCACAGATACGCAGTATTTT CATSTRLAGISTDTQYF
. TRBJ2-3 . TRBV27 TGTGCCAGCAGCTTACAGTACCGTACGGATACGCAGTATTTT CASSLQYRTDTQYF
TRBD2 TRBJ2-7 few TRBV15 TGTGCCACCAGCACGACTAGCGGGAGCTCCAGCTCCTACGAGCAGTACTTC CATSTTSGSSSSYEQYF
. TRBJ2-1 . TRBV6-5 TGTGCCAGCAGTTACACCTTTTTGAGGGGCGGCAATGAGCAGTTCTTC CASSYTFLRGGNEQFF
TRBD1 TRBJ2-7 . TRBV6-1 TGTGCCAGCAGTGCCCCAGCCGGGACAGGGTACGAGCAGTACTTC CASSAPAGTGYEQYF
. TRBJ2-3 . TRBV5-6 TGTGCCAGCAGCTTGGACAGAGGAGTGTGGGATACGCAGTATTTT CASSLDRGVWDTQYF
TRBD1 TRBJ1-1 few TRBV29-1 TGCAGCGTTGAAACCCGGACAGGGGTCTCTTCTTTATCTGAAGCTTTCTTT CSVETRTGVSSLSEAFF
. TRBJ2-5 . TRBV5-5 TGTGCCAGCAGCACCGACTCACCCGGGGGAACCCAGTACTTC CASSTDSPGGTQYF
. TRBJ2-3 many TRBV15 TGTGCCACCAGCACCTCGGCCTTCGGTACGCAGTATTTT CATSTSAFGTQYF
. TRBJ1-1 . TRBV28 TGTGCCAGCAGTTTAAGGAGCCTCGCGAACACTGAAGCTTTCTTT CASSLRSLANTEAFF
. TRBJ1-1 . TRBV29-1 TGCAGCGTTGTGGGGGGCCCGGGCGCCACTGAAGCTTTCTTT CSVVGGPGATEAFF
TRBD2 TRBJ2-7 few TRBV6-5 TGTGCCAGCAGTTACTCGGGGACTAGCTTTTGGCACGAGCAGTACTTC CASSYSGTSFWHEQYF
TRBD2 TRBJ2-1 few TRBV6-1 TGTGCCAGCAAGAGGAGCGGGAGAACGGAAGGTGAGCAGTTCTTC CASKRSGRTEGEQFF
. TRBJ1-1 . TRBV9 TGTGCCAGCAGCGTCACAGGGTTTGGTGAAGCTTTCTTT CASSVTGFGEAFF
. TRBJ2-1 . TRBV10-2 TGCGCCAGCAGTGAGGTTACACGCGGTGAGCAGTTCTTC CASSEVTRGEQFF
TRBD1 TRBJ2-2 few TRBV20-1 TGCAGTGCTAGAGATCAGGGGGCCACCGGGGAGCTGTTTTTT CSARDQGATGELFF
. TRBJ2-1 few TRBV7-3 TGTGCCAGCAGCTTAGAGGCCCCACCCAATGAGCAGTTCTTC CASSLEAPPNEQFF
TRBD2 TRBJ2-3 few TRBV7-2 TGTGCCAGCAGCTTAGTCGCGGGAGGTAGCTCAGATACGCAGTATTTT CASSLVAGGSSDTQYF
TRBD2 TRBJ2-7 few TRBV12-5 TGTGCTAGTGGTGAAACTAGCGGGAGCTACGAGCAGTACTTC CASGETSGSYEQYF
. TRBJ2-1 few TRBV20-1 TGCAGTGCTAGGGACTCCTGGGGTTATCCTGAGCAGTTCTTC CSARDSWGYPEQFF
. TRBJ2-6 few TRBV5-1 TGCGCCAGCAGCCCGCCGGGCGGGGCCAACGTCCTGACTTTC CASSPPGGANVLTF
. TRBJ1-3 . TRBV18 TGTGCCAGCTCACCACTACCTACGGGTACGGAAGATGGAAACACCATATATTTT CASSPLPTGTEDGNTIYF
. TRBJ2-3 few TRBV3-1 TGTGCCAGCAGCCGAAATAGTATCACAGATACGCAGTATTTT CASSRNSITDTQYF
. TRBJ1-5 few TRBV5-1 TGCGCCAGCAGCTTAGGCGGACGGGTTAATCAGCCCCAGCTTTTT CASSLGGRVNQPQLF
. TRBJ1-3 many TRBV4-2 TGTGCCAGCAGCCAAGATAGGGGCCAGACAGGCCCGAGCCGAAACACCATATATTTT CASSQDRGQTGPSRNTIYF
TRBD1 TRBJ1-4 . TRBV5-1 TGCGCCAGCAGCTCCGACAGGGTGAGGGAAGGAAAACTGTTTTTT CASSSDRVREGKLFF
. TRBJ1-6 . TRBV28 TGTGCCAGCAGTTTGGTTCAGGGCACCTATAATTCACCCCTCCACTTT CASSLVQGTYNSPLHF
. TRBJ1-6 few TRBV5-1 TGCGCCAGCAGCTTACGGGACCGACATAATTCACCCCTCCACTTT CASSLRDRHNSPLHF
. TRBJ2-1 . TRBV11-3 TGTGCCAGCAGCACCCCGTATACGGGCTACCACAATGAGCAGTTCTTC CASSTPYTGYHNEQFF
TRBD2 TRBJ2-1 few TRBV24-1 TGTGCCACCAGTGATTCGGGAGGGCCTGATGAGCAGTTCTTC CATSDSGGPDEQFF
TRBD2 TRBJ2-1 . TRBV7-2 TGTGCCAGCAGCTTTTTGGTGACTAGCGGGGGCTACAATGAGCAGTTCTTC CASSFLVTSGGYNEQFF
. TRBJ2-1 . TRBV7-2 TGTGCCAGCAGCTTGATATCGGGTCAAAGCTCCTACAATGAGCAGTTCTTC CASSLISGQSSYNEQFF
TRBD1 TRBJ1-2 . TRBV7-6 TGTGCCAGCAGCTCCGGGGGACAGGGAAGTTATGGCTACACCTTC CASSSGGQGSYGYTF
. TRBJ1-1 many TRBV12-3/TRBV12-4 TGTGCCAGCAGCTTACGTGGTCAGGGGACTGAAGCTTTCTTT CASSLRGQGTEAFF
TRBD1 TRBJ2-5 few TRBV20-1 TGCAGTGCTAGAGATCTAGGGCGACAGGGAGTTGGGGAGACCCAGTACTTC CSARDLGRQGVGETQYF
TRBD1 TRBJ1-2 . TRBV12-3/TRBV12-4 TGTGCCAGCAGTTTTACAGGGGCCTACTATGGCTACACCTTC CASSFTGAYYGYTF
. TRBJ1-1 many TRBV11-2 TGTGCCAGCAGCCCTATTATGGTCGGGGGAGCTTTCTTT CASSPIMVGGAFF
. TRBJ2-5 . TRBV6-5 TGTGCCAGCAGTTACTCGAAGGGTGAGGAGACCCAGTACTTC CASSYSKGEETQYF
. TRBJ2-5 few TRBV7-9 TGTGCCAGCAGCGCGCGGACAGATCTCCAAGAGACCCAGTACTTC CASSARTDLQETQYF
. TRBJ1-6 few TRBV4-1 TGCGCCAGCAGCCAAGTGGCGCTCTATAATTCACCCCTCCACTTT CASSQVALYNSPLHF
. TRBJ1-2 . TRBV15 TGTGCCACCAGCAGCTATGAGGGAGCTAACTATGGCTACACCTTC CATSSYEGANYGYTF
. TRBJ2-6 . TRBV6-5 TGTGCCAGCAGCTACCGAGGCCAGACTGTGGCCAACGTCCTGACTTTC CASSYRGQTVANVLTF
. TRBJ2-1 . TRBV6-2/TRBV6-3 TGTGCCAGCAGTTACGTGGGGATTGAGCAGTTCTTC CASSYVGIEQFF
TRBD2 TRBJ2-3 few TRBV20-1 TGCAGTGCTAGAGATCCCCGACTAGCGGCATTGTTGGGTACGCAGTATTTT CSARDPRLAALLGTQYF
TRBD1 TRBJ2-1 many TRBV12-3/TRBV12-4 TGTGCCAGCAGTTTAGAGGGACAGGGCCCCAATGAGCAGTTCTTC CASSLEGQGPNEQFF
. TRBJ2-3 . TRBV5-1 TGCGCCAGCTACGAGACGGGGCTGGGAGATACGCAGTATTTT CASYETGLGDTQYF